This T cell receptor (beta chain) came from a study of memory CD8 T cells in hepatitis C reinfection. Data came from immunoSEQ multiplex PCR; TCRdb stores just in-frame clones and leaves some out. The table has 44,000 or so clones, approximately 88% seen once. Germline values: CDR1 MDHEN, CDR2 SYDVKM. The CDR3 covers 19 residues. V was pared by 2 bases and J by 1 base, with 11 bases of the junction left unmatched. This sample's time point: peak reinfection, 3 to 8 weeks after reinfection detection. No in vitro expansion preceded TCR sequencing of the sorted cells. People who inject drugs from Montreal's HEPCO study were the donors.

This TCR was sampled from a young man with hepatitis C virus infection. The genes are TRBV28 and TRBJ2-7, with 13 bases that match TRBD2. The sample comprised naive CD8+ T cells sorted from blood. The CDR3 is CASSLGPGGTSGDSYEQYF. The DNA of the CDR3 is TGTGCCAGCAGTTTAGGGCCAGGGGGGACTAGCGGGGATTCCTACGAGCAGTACTTC.